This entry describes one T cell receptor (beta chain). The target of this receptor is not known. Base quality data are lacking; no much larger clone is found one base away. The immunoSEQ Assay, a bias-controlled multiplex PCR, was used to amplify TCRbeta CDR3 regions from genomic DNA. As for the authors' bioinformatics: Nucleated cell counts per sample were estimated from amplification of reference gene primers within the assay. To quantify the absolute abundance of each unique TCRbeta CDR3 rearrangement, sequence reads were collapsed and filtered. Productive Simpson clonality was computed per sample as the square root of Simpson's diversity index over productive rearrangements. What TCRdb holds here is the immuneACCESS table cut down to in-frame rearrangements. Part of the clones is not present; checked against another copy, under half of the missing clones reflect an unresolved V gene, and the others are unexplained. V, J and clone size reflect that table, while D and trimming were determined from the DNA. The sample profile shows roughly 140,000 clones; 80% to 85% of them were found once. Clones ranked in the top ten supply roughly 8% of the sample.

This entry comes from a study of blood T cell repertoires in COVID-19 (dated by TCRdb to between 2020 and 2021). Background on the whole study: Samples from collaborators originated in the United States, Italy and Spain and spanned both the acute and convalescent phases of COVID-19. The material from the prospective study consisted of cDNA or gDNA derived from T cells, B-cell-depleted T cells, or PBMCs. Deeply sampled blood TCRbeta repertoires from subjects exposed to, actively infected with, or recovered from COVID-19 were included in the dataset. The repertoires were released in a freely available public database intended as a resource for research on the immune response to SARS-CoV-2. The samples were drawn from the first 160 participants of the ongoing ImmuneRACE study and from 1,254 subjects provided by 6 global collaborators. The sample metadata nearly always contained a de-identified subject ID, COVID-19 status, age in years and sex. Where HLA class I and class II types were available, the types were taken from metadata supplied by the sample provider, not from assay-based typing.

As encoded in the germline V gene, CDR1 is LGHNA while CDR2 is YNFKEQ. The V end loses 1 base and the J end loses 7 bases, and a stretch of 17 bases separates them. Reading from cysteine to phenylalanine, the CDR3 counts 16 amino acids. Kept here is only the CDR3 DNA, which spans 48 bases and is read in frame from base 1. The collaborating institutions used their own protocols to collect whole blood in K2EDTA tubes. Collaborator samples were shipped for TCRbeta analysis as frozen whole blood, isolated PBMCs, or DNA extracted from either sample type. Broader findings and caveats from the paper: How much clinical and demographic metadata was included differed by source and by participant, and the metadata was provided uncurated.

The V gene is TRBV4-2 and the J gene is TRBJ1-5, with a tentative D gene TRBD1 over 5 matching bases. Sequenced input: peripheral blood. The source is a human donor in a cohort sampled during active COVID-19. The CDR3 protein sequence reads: CASSQVSSGSRQPQHF. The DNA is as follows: TGTGCCAGCAGCCAAGTTTCTTCAGGGTCTAGGCAGCCCCAGCATTTT.